This T cell receptor beta chain was retrieved from a study of blood T cell repertoires in COVID-19. Across the study: Researchers got acute and convalescent COVID-19 samples from the United States, Italy and Spain.

Using immunoSEQ multiplex PCR, the repertoire was profiled, and TCRdb retains in-frame clones only, with some absent. There are over 95,000 clones in the sample; about 89% occur only once, and about a fifth lies in the top ten. The CDR3 runs 15 residues. V was clipped by 0 bases and J by 8 bases, with 17 bases between them. Per germline, CDR1 SGHNT and CDR2 YYREEE (reference sequence). The rearrangement joins TRBV5-4 to TRBJ1-2; the D gene is possibly TRBD1 (6 bases). The sample taken for sequencing was peripheral blood. The receptor was isolated from a human donor with acute or convalescent COVID-19. The donor label of this sample is uncertain. The CDR3 sequence is CASSLVSGAPDGYTF. CDR3 bases: TGTGCCAGCAGCTTGGTATCAGGGGCTCCGGACGGCTACACCTTC.